One sample yielded the 30 T cell receptor beta chains listed below, sequenced in a study of T-cell reconstitution after alpha-beta-depleted transplantation in children. Unique molecular identifiers were built into the TCRbeta library. TCRdb processed the PCR reads anew with MiXCR; each CDR3 protein has one entry. The sample consists of 300,000 to 400,000 distinct CDR3 sequences, around 20% of them appearing once. The sequences come from PBMCs, mostly from graft donor cells, collected 180 days after TCRalphabeta/CD19-depleted stem cell transplant. The receptors here all came from a male patient between 5 and 17 years old who had a stem cell transplant for acute lymphoblastic leukemia, so the T cells may come from the graft donor.

This clonotype has a handful of counts. V and J are TRBV12-3 or TRBV12-4 and TRBJ1-5; D uncertain. The V gene lost 7 bases and the J gene lost 3 bases, with 10 bases spanning the gap. The CDR3 is 13 amino acids. CDR3 in DNA: TGTGCCAGCACCAAGGGTTACAATCAGCCCCAGCATTTT. Translated, it gives CASTKGYNQPQHF.

This clonotype showed up just a few times. The chain recombines TRBV9 with TRBJ2-2; D possibly corresponds to TRBD2 (6 bases). V was cut by 0 bases and J by 7 bases, with 13 bases left in between. The germline V gene encodes CDR1 SGDLS and CDR2 YYNGEE. This CDR3 has 15 residues. This CDR3 is CASSVEGGWVGELFF. In DNA form, the CDR3 reads TGTGCCAGCAGCGTAGAGGGAGGATGGGTCGGGGAGCTGTTTTTT.

This clonotype was detected only a few times. J is TRBJ2-7 and V is TRBV7-6; 7 bases agree with TRBD2. The CDR3 runs to 15 residues. V was clipped by 3 bases and J by 1 base; unmatched bases: 6. CDR1 is SGHVS, CDR2 FNYEAQ, per germline. The CDR3 DNA is TGTGCCAGCAGCTTGGGGGGGGAGCCATCCTACGAGCAGTACTTC. Amino acid sequence: CASSLGGEPSYEQYF.

This clonotype was found a few times. This sequence joins TRBV6-6 and TRBJ2-4; no clear D gene. V lost 0 bases to trimming and J lost 5 bases, with 5 bases between them. Germline V gene data show CDR1 as MNHNY and CDR2 as SVGAGI (reference sequence). The CDR3 runs 13 residues. Here the CDR3 reads CASSYSQENIQYF. The CDR3 DNA sequence: TGTGCCAGCAGTTACTCCCAGGAAAACATTCAGTACTTC.

Only one count was recorded for this clonotype. The chain links TRBV18 to TRBJ1-1; D is unclear. Trimming stripped 5 bases from V and 4 bases from J, with 17 bases between. The CDR3 consists of 15 residues. CDR1 and CDR2 (germline): KGHSH, LQKENI. DNA for the CDR3: TGTGCCAGCTCAACGGCCGGGGTTGGCGGCACTGAAGCTTTCTTT. This translates into CASSTAGVGGTEAFF. The full variable domain, its missing parts supplied by reference TRBV18 and TRBJ1-1, is NAGVMQNPRHLVRRRGQEARLRCSPMKGHSHVYWYRQLPEEGLKFMVYLQKENIIDESGMPKERFSAEFPKEGPSILRIQQVVRGDSAAYFCASSTAGVGGTEAFFGQGTRLTVV.

The genes are TRBV24-1 and TRBJ2-1; D perhaps matches TRBD2 (6 bases). Germline-derived CDR1 and CDR2 are KGHDR and SFDVKD. V shed 0 bases and J shed 1 base, with 15 bases lying between them. There are 18 residues in the CDR3. The DNA for the CDR3 is TGTGCCACCAGTGATTTGTACACCCGGGGAGGATCCTACAATGAGCAGTTCTTC. This gives the protein CATSDLYTRGGSYNEQFF.

This clonotype was counted only a few times. The CDR3 protein is CASNPLAGQETQYF. CDR3 nucleotides: TGCGCCAGCAACCCACTAGCGGGACAAGAGACCCAGTACTTC. V usage is TRBV5-1 and J usage is TRBJ2-5; 10 nucleotides agree with TRBD2. The CDR3 covers 14 residues. Trimming took 6 bases from V and 2 from J; bases not matched to a gene: 4. Per germline, CDR1 SGHRS and CDR2 YFSETQ.

The rearrangement links TRBV5-1 to TRBJ1-2; D perhaps matches TRBD1 (5 bases). The CDR3 is 15 amino acids. Germline CDR1 is SGHRS and CDR2 is YFSETQ. Between the trimmed V and J ends, which lost 1 base and 2 bases, there was a span of 12 bases. The CDR3 region is CASSLTLSGNYGYTF. DNA of the CDR3: TGCGCCAGCAGCTTGACACTATCAGGGAACTATGGCTACACCTTC.

Ten or more counts support this clonotype. The chain uses TRBV5-1 and TRBJ2-7, with D perhaps TRBD1 (5 bases). Germline V gene sequence: CDR1 SGHRS, CDR2 YFSETQ. The CDR3 is 15 residues long. The V end was cut by 4 bases, the J end by 0 bases, with 14 bases between. The CDR3 spells CASSSQGKPSYEQYF. The CDR3 DNA is TGCGCCAGCAGCAGCCAGGGTAAACCCTCCTACGAGCAGTACTTC.

At least ten counts were recorded for this clonotype. This chain uses TRBV11-2 with TRBJ1-5; D call uncertain. The CDR3 is 12 residues long. V lost 5 bases and J lost 6, with 8 bases in between. CDR1 is SGHAT, CDR2 FQNNGV, per germline. In nucleotides, the CDR3 is TGTGCCAGCAGCCCACAATCTCAGCCCCAGCATTTT. The encoded protein is CASSPQSQPQHF.

This clonotype was observed a few times. The chain has TRBV4-1 and TRBJ1-2; 8 positions match TRBD1. CDR1 MGHRA and CDR2 YSYEKL come from the germline V gene. The CDR3 totals 15 residues. The V segment lost 5 bases and the J segment 4 bases; nucleotides outside the gene matches: 9. The chain's CDR3 is CASSFRDRPSYGYTF. The CDR3 bases are TGCGCCAGCAGCTTCCGGGACAGGCCATCCTATGGCTACACCTTC.

The CDR3 here is CASSAPGARNEQYF. In nucleotides, the CDR3 is TGTGCCAGCAGCGCGCCGGGAGCCCGAAACGAGCAGTACTTC. The rearrangement links TRBV7-3 to TRBJ2-7, with D tentatively TRBD2 (6 bases). Between the trimmed V and J ends, which lost 5 bases and 5 bases, there was a span of 16 bases. The CDR3 is 14 residues long. Germline loops: CDR1 SGHTA, CDR2 FQGTGA.

This clonotype was seen only once. The chain combines TRBV11-1 with TRBJ2-1; 9 bases are shared with TRBD2. Germline V CDR1 and CDR2: SGHAT, FQDESV (reference sequence). CDR3 length equals 16 residues. V lost 5 bases and J lost 2; bases outside the gene matches: 7. Here the CDR3 DNA reads TGTGCCAGCAGCGTCAGCGGGAGGTTAACCTACAATGAGCAGTTCTTC. Translating it yields CASSVSGRLTYNEQFF.

The CDR3 reads CASGLVQEGDEQFF. Written as DNA, the CDR3 is TGTGCTAGTGGTTTGGTCCAAGAGGGCGATGAGCAGTTCTTC. V is TRBV12-5 and J is TRBJ2-1, with TRBD2 as a possible D gene (5 bases). V lost 0 bases, J lost 8 bases, and 11 bases lay in between. Germline CDR1 and CDR2: LGHNT and FRNRAP. The length of the CDR3 is 14 residues.

This clonotype was detected a few times. This sequence joins TRBV12-3 or TRBV12-4 and TRBJ2-7; D remains unclear. The CDR3 is made up of 16 amino acids. V lost 5 bases to trimming and J lost 2 bases, with 19 bases between them. The CDR3 reads CASSLSLRPYTYEQYF. CDR3 nucleotides: TGTGCCAGCAGTCTATCCCTGAGACCCTATACCTACGAGCAGTACTTC.

A few counts support this clonotype. This chain joins TRBV12-3 or TRBV12-4 and TRBJ2-7; D perhaps matches TRBD2 (6 bases). Trimming shortened V by 2 bases and J by 3 bases, and 20 bases separated the two germline ends. CDR3 length: 17 amino acids. The CDR3 nucleotides are TGTGCCAGCAGTTTACTCCTCGGAGGGGCAACCTACTACGAGCAGTACTTC. It specifies CASSLLLGGATYYEQYF.

The sample holds a few counts of this clonotype. The CDR3 nucleotides are TGTGCCATCAGTGACGCCCCGGAGGCCCGCTACGAGCAGTACTTC. Its translation is CAISDAPEARYEQYF. The chain employs TRBV10-3 and TRBJ2-7; D is perhaps TRBD2 (5 bases). The CDR3 length is 15 residues. Trimming pared 3 bases from V and 3 bases from J, leaving 15 bases between. Germline V gene sequence: CDR1 ENHRY, CDR2 SYGVKD.

This chain links TRBV10-3 with TRBJ2-5; D is unclear. The V and J ends lost 3 bases and 5 bases respectively, with 7 bases between them. CDR1 ENHRY and CDR2 SYGVKD come from the germline V gene. The CDR3 length is 12 residues. Here the CDR3 reads CAISDLTETQYF. Here the CDR3 DNA reads TGTGCCATCAGTGACCTGACGGAGACCCAGTACTTC.

The rearrangement uses TRBV11-1 and TRBJ1-3, with 9 bases that match TRBD1. This CDR3 contains 19 residues. Per germline, CDR1 SGHAT and CDR2 FQDESV (reference sequence). The V segment lost 2 bases and the J segment 1 base; nucleotides outside the gene matches: 12. The CDR3 is CASSLWGQGSGASGNTIYF. CDR3 in DNA: TGTGCCAGCAGCTTATGGGGACAGGGTTCTGGCGCATCTGGAAACACCATATATTTT.

This sequence joins TRBV5-1 and TRBJ1-3, with 12 bases fitting TRBD1. CDR1 and CDR2 from the germline V gene are SGHRS and YFSETQ. The CDR3 is 17 residues long. V gave up 2 bases and J gave up 2 bases; unmatched junction bases: 5. As DNA, the CDR3 is TGCGCCAGCAGCTTCGTTGGGACAGGGGGCCCTGGAAACACCATATATTTT. Translation gives CASSFVGTGGPGNTIYF. The full variable domain, completed using reference TRBV5-1 and TRBJ1-3, is KAGVTQTPRYLIKTRGQQVTLSCSPISGHRSVSWYQQTPGQGLQFLFEYFSETQRNKGNFPGRFSGRQFSNSRSEMNVSTLELGDSALYLCASSFVGTGGPGNTIYFGEGSWLTVV.

The gene calls are TRBV9 and TRBJ2-2; a possible D gene is TRBD2 (5 bases). The V gene lost 6 bases and the J gene lost 4 bases, with 16 bases spanning the gap. This CDR3 spans 15 amino acids. Germline-derived CDR1 and CDR2 are SGDLS and YYNGEE. DNA for the CDR3: TGTGCCAGCAACCCCTTTGGCGGACTCACCGGGGAGCTGTTTTTT. Translating it yields CASNPFGGLTGELFF.

The chain links TRBV19 to TRBJ2-1, with D uncertain. The CDR3 is 11 amino acids. V was pared by 10 bases and J by 6 bases, with 10 bases between. Germline V lookup: CDR1 LNHDA, CDR2 SQIVND (reference sequence). The CDR3 bases are TGTGCCACCATTTGGGGCAATGAGCAGTTCTTC. Its translation is CATIWGNEQFF.

The chain links TRBV12-3 or TRBV12-4 to TRBJ2-2; possibly TRBD1 for D (6 bases). This CDR3 contains 13 residues. V was trimmed by 6 bases and J by 6 bases, leaving 11 bases between them. The chain's CDR3 is CASSAGVPGELFF. As DNA, the CDR3 is TGTGCCAGCAGCGCAGGGGTTCCCGGGGAGCTGTTTTTT.

The chain uses TRBV5-5 and TRBJ2-2; tentative D call: TRBD1 (5 bases). V was trimmed by 5 bases and J by 6 bases, leaving 14 bases between them. There are 14 residues in the CDR3. Germline-derived CDR1 and CDR2 are SGHKS and YYEKEE (reference sequence). CDR3 DNA sequence: TGTGCCAGCAGGTCCAGACCAGGGTCCGGGGAGCTGTTTTTT. Translation gives CASRSRPGSGELFF.

This clonotype showed up many times. The genes are TRBV7-2 and TRBJ2-3, with D perhaps TRBD2 (6 bases). This CDR3 comprises 16 residues. Trimming cost V 5 bases and J 1 base, with 16 bases left between them. Germline V CDR1 and CDR2: SGHTA, FQGNSA. The CDR3 sequence is CASSPLPGLRTDTQYF. The CDR3 DNA follows: TGTGCCAGCAGCCCCCTCCCGGGACTTCGCACAGATACGCAGTATTTT.

This clonotype has at least ten counts. J is TRBJ2-4 and V is TRBV12-3 or TRBV12-4, with TRBD2 as a possible D gene (6 bases). Between the trimmed V and J ends, which lost 4 bases and 4 bases, there was a span of 11 bases. The CDR3 loop spans 14 amino acids. Here the CDR3 DNA reads TGTGCCAGCAGTTCACTAGCCGAAAAAAACATTCAGTACTTC. Translating it yields CASSSLAEKNIQYF.

J is TRBJ2-7 and V is TRBV29-1, with D unclear. The V end was cut by 0 bases, the J end by 2 bases, with 11 bases between. This CDR3 comprises 14 residues. Germline V lookup: CDR1 SQVTM, CDR2 ANQGSEA. As DNA, the CDR3 is TGCAGCGTTGAAGATGGCCCAGGTCCCTACGAGCAGTACTTC. Protein product: CSVEDGPGPYEQYF.

The J gene is TRBJ2-3, the V gene TRBV29-1; no firm D call. The V and J ends lost 7 bases and 2 bases respectively, with 13 bases between them. Per germline, CDR1 SQVTM and CDR2 ANQGSEA. This CDR3 comprises 13 residues. CDR3 DNA sequence: TGCAGCGCCGTGAGGCGGTACACAGATACGCAGTATTTT. It encodes CSAVRRYTDTQYF.

The chain uses TRBV12-3 or TRBV12-4 and TRBJ2-1; 7 bases match TRBD2. The CDR3 loop spans 14 amino acids. Trimming removed 3 bases from V and 5 bases from J; junction bases left unmatched: 4. DNA of the CDR3: TGTGCCAGCAGTTTTTCGGGAGGACACAATGAGCAGTTCTTC. This translates into CASSFSGGHNEQFF.

This chain connects TRBV6-5 to TRBJ1-3; no reliable D call. V lost 3 bases to trimming and J lost 4 bases, with 10 bases between them. Germline V gives CDR1 MNHEY, CDR2 SVGAGI. The length of the CDR3 is 14 residues. CDR3 residues: CASSYSVGGNTIYF. CDR3 DNA sequence: TGTGCCAGCAGTTATTCTGTCGGAGGAAACACCATATATTTT.